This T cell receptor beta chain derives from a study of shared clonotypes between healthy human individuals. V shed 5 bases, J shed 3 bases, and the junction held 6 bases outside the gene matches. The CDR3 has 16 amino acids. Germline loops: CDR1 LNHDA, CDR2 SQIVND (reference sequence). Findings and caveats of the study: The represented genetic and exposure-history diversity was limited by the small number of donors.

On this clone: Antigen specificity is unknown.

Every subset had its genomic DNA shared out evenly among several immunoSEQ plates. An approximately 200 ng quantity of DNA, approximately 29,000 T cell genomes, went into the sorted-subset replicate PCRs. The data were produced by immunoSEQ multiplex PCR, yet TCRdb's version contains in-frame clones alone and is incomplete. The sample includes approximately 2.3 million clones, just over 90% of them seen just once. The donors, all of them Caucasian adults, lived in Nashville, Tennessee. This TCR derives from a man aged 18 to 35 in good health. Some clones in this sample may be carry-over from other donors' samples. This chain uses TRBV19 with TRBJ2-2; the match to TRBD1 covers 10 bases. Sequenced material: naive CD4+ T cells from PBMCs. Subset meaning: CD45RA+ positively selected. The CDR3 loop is CASSADRGDYTGELFF. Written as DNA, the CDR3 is TGTGCCAGTAGTGCGGACAGGGGGGACTACACCGGGGAGCTGTTTTTT.